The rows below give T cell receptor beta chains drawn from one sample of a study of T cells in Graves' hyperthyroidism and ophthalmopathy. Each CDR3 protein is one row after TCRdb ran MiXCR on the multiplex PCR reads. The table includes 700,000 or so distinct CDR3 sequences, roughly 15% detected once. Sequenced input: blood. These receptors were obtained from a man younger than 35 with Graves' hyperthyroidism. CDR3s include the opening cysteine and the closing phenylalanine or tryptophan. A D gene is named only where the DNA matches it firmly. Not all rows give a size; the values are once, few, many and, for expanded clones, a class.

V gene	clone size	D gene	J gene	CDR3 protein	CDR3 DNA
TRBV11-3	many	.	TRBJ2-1	CASSFGTYNNEQFF	TGTGCCAGCAGCTTTGGTACGTACAACAATGAGCAGTTCTTC
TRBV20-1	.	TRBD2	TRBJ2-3	CSAILAEIGTDTQYF	TGCAGTGCTATTCTAGCGGAGATAGGTACAGATACGCAGTATTTT
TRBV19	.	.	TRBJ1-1	CASTPGGGGYTEAFF	TGTGCCAGTACCCCCGGTGGGGGGGGATACACTGAAGCTTTCTTT
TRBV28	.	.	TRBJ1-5	CASSSTTDRYKPQHF	TGTGCCAGCAGCTCGACGACAGACCGCTATAAGCCCCAGCATTTT
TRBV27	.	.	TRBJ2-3	CASSFGPEDDTQYF	TGTGCCAGCAGTTTTGGCCCGGAGGACGATACGCAGTATTTT
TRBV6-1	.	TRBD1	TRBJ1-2	CASTSQGLGYGYTF	TGTGCCAGCACCTCACAGGGGTTAGGCTATGGCTACACCTTC
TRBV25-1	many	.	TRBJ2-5	CASSESLGGQETQYF	TGTGCCAGCAGTGAATCCCTAGGGGGACAAGAGACCCAGTACTTC
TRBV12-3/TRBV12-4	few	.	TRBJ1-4	CASSLTLTNEKLFF	TGTGCCAGCAGTTTAACCCTAACTAATGAAAAACTGTTTTTT
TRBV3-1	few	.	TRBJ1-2	CASSQGLGAHGYTF	TGTGCCAGCAGCCAAGGGTTAGGGGCCCATGGCTACACCTTC
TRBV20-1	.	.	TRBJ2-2	CSARVVGGGELFF	TGCAGTGCTAGAGTAGTAGGAGGCGGGGAGCTGTTTTTT
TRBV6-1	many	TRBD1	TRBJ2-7	CASSTGGTGFHEQYF	TGTGCCAGCAGTACCGGAGGGACAGGGTTTCACGAGCAGTACTTC
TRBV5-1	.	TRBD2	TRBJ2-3	CASSPTASGTMGTQYF	TGCGCCAGCAGCCCCACCGCTAGCGGGACGATGGGTACGCAGTATTTT
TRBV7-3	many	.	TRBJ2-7	CASSLTGTIDYEQYF	TGTGCCAGCAGCTTAACCGGGACAATTGACTACGAGCAGTACTTC
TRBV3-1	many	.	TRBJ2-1	CASSQDGAGIYNEQFF	TGTGCCAGCAGCCAAGATGGGGCAGGGATCTACAATGAGCAGTTCTTC
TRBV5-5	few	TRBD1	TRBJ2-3	CASSYGQGATDTQYF	TGTGCCAGCAGCTATGGACAGGGGGCCACAGATACGCAGTATTTT
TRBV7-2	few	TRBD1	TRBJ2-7	CASSLAPGQGYEQYF	TGTGCCAGCAGCTTAGCCCCGGGACAGGGTTACGAGCAGTACTTC
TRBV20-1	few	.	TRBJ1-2	CSARRLESAITYGYTF	TGCAGTGCCCGCCGGCTGGAATCCGCCATCACTTATGGCTACACCTTC
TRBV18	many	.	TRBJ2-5	CASSPRTGGETQYF	TGTGCCAGCTCACCCCGGACGGGCGGAGAGACCCAGTACTTC
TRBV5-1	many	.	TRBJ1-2	CASRTGTVTYGYTF	TGCGCCAGCAGGACCGGGACGGTGACCTATGGCTACACCTTC
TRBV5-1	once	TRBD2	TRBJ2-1	CASSLTSGPVNEQFF	TGCGCCAGCAGCTTAACTAGCGGTCCGGTGAATGAGCAGTTCTTC
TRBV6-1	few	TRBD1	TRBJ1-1	CASRDRSNTEAFF	TGTGCCAGTCGGGACAGATCGAACACTGAAGCTTTCTTT
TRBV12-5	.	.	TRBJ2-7	CASGLVWREEQYF	TGTGCTAGTGGTTTGGTATGGAGGGAAGAGCAGTACTTC
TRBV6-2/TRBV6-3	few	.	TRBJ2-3	CASSYRREMTDTQYF	TGTGCCAGCAGTTATCGGCGGGAAATGACAGATACGCAGTATTTT
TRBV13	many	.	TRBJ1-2	CASSVRGGRGYTF	TGTGCCAGCAGTGTGCGGGGGGGAAGAGGCTACACCTTC
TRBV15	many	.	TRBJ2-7	CATSRATGSSGEQYF	TGTGCCACCAGCAGAGCTACAGGGTCCTCGGGGGAGCAGTACTTC
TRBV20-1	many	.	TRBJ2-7	CSARVDRSSYEQYF	TGCAGTGCTAGGGTCGACAGGAGCTCCTACGAGCAGTACTTC
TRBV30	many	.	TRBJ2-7	CASGGPPYEQYF	TGTGCCTCCGGGGGGCCTCCCTACGAGCAGTACTTC
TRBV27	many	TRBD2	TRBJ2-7	CASWGGAAEQYF	TGTGCCAGCTGGGGGGGAGCGGCCGAGCAGTACTTC
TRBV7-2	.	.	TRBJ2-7	CASRTTGLSYEQYF	TGTGCCAGCAGGACGACAGGCCTTTCCTACGAGCAGTACTTC
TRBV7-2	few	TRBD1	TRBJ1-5	CASSSGTGGFFNQPQHF	TGTGCCAGCAGCAGCGGGACAGGGGGCTTTTTCAATCAGCCCCAGCATTTT
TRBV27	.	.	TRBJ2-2	CASSFLPTSTSTGELFF	TGTGCCAGCAGTTTCCTCCCGACCTCTACCAGCACCGGGGAGCTGTTTTTT
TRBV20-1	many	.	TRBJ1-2	CSASLTEIYGYTF	TGCAGTGCTAGTCTGACAGAGATCTATGGCTACACCTTC
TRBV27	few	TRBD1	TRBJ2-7	CASSLRQGLYEQYF	TGTGCCAGCAGTTTGAGACAGGGCCTCTACGAGCAGTACTTC
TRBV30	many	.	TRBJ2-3	CAWGRHSTDTQYF	TGTGCCTGGGGACGACACAGCACAGATACGCAGTATTTT
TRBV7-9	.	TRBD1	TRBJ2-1	CASSRDRGGTNEQFF	TGTGCCAGCAGCCGGGACAGGGGAGGGACCAATGAGCAGTTCTTC
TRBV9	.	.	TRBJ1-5	CASSVVNGSFNQPQHF	TGTGCCAGCAGCGTAGTAAACGGTTCCTTCAATCAGCCCCAGCATTTT